These 9 T cell receptor beta chains were all obtained from the same sample, sequenced in a study of cytotoxic CD8 clonotypes in ibrutinib-treated CLL. Sequencing used immunoSEQ multiplex PCR; TCRdb keeps in-frame clones, though not all of them. The sample yields more than 110,000 clones, less than 95% seen once. The sequenced sample was PBMCs, obtained after 12 months of ibrutinib treatment. The receptors come from a human donor with chronic lymphocytic leukemia.

This clone came up once. The chain employs TRBV10-3 and TRBJ2-7; TRBD1 matches 7 bases. This CDR3 has 14 residues. CDR1 ENHRY and CDR2 SYGVKD come from the germline V gene. V shed 6 bases, J shed 2 bases, and the junction held 7 bases outside the gene matches. In DNA form, the CDR3 reads TGTGCCATCAGAAGGGACAGCCTTACCTACGAGCAGTACTTC. It specifies CAIRRDSLTYEQYF.

The chain links TRBV29-1 to TRBJ2-7, with TRBD2 matching 12 bases. Looked up from germline, CDR1 is SQVTM and CDR2 is ANQGSEA. This CDR3 is built from 17 residues. V shed 1 base and J 0 bases; nucleotides not matched to a gene: 7. The CDR3 DNA sequence: TGCAGCGTTGAAGTCCGGACTAGCGGGGAAATCTCCTACGAGCAGTACTTC. Its translation is CSVEVRTSGEISYEQYF.

V gene TRBV5-1 combines with J gene TRBJ2-2, with unresolved D. The CDR3 consists of 16 residues. Germline assignment: CDR1 SGHRS and CDR2 YFSETQ. The V end lost 6 bases, the J end lost 6 bases, and 21 bases lay between the germline ends. CDR3 in amino acids: CASTSRGGQGPGELFF. CDR3 DNA sequence: TGCGCCAGCACCTCCCGAGGCGGTCAAGGACCCGGGGAGCTGTTTTTT. Complete variable domain (other parts from reference TRBV5-1 and TRBJ2-2): KAGVTQTPRYLIKTRGQQVTLSCSPISGHRSVSWYQQTPGQGLQFLFEYFSETQRNKGNFPGRFSGRQFSNSRSEMNVSTLELGDSALYLCASTSRGGQGPGELFFGEGSRLTVL.

The chain employs TRBV28 and TRBJ1-1, with 9 bases identical to TRBD1. This CDR3 comprises 14 residues. Germline-derived CDR1 and CDR2 are MDHEN and SYDVKM. V was clipped by 4 bases and J by 5 bases; unmatched bases: 5. CDR3 sequence reads: CASSSGQGRTEAFF. The CDR3 nucleotides read TGTGCCAGCAGTTCAGGACAGGGGCGGACTGAAGCTTTCTTT.

The rearrangement links TRBV4-1 to TRBJ2-3; possible D gene TRBD2, 5 bases. Trimming removed 0 bases at V and 3 bases at J, with 19 bases between. This CDR3 is 18 amino acids long. Per germline, CDR1 MGHRA and CDR2 YSYEKL. The CDR3 nucleotides read TGCGCCAGCAGCCAAGACCATCCGTTAGCGTTTGGTACAGATACGCAGTATTTT. This gives the protein CASSQDHPLAFGTDTQYF.

The chain has TRBV6-6 and TRBJ2-2; no clear D. The germline V gene has CDR1 MNHNY and CDR2 SVGAGI (reference sequence). This CDR3 has 12 residues. Trimming stripped 6 bases from V and 5 bases from J, with 7 bases between. CDR3 loop: CASRLGTGELFF. Here the CDR3 DNA reads TGTGCCAGCAGGCTAGGGACCGGGGAGCTGTTTTTT.

The chain employs TRBV27 and TRBJ2-6; TRBD1 aligns across 10 bases. The CDR3 is 16 residues long. CDR1 and CDR2 (germline): MNHEY, SMNVEV (reference sequence). V lost 3 bases and J lost 2; bases outside the gene matches: 1. CDR3 DNA sequence: TGTGCCAGCAGTTTGACAGGGGGCGCTGGGGCCAACGTCCTGACTTTC. It encodes CASSLTGGAGANVLTF.

The CDR3 sequence: CASSVATDYEQYF. The CDR3 nucleotides are TGTGCCAGCAGCGTAGCTACAGACTACGAGCAGTACTTC. This chain connects TRBV9 to TRBJ2-7; D is unresolved. Germline CDR1 is SGDLS and CDR2 is YYNGEE. Trimming took off 0 bases at V and 3 bases at J, with 7 bases between the two ends. This CDR3 spans 13 amino acids.

Turning to this clone: This is likely a read error, given that the CDR3 carries no conserved phenylalanine or tryptophan at its end. The DNA is left out, because the CDR3 cannot be placed on it with certainty; the CDR3 is given as TCRdb lists it. The rearrangement links TRBV7-9 to TRBJ1-2; whether TRBD1, the table's D call, matches the DNA was not checked. 12 amino acids form the CDR3, both terminal residues included. Germline V gene lookup returns CDR1 SEHNR and CDR2 FQNEAQ (reference sequence). CDR3: CASSATTRQVFE.